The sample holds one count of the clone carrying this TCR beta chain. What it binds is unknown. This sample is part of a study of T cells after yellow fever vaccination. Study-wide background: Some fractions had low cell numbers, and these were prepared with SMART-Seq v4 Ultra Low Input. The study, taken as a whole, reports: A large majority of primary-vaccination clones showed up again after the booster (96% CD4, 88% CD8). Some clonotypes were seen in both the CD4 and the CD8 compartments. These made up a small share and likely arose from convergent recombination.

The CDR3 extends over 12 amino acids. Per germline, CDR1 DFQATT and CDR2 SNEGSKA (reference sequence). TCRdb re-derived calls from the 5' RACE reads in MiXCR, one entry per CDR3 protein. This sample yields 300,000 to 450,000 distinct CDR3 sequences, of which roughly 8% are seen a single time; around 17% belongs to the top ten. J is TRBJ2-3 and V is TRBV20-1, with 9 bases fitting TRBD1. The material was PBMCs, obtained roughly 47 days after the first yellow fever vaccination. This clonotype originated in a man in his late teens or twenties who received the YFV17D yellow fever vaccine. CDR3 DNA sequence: TGCAGAGTGGACAGGGGAAGAGATACGCAGTATTTT. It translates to CRVDRGRDTQYF.